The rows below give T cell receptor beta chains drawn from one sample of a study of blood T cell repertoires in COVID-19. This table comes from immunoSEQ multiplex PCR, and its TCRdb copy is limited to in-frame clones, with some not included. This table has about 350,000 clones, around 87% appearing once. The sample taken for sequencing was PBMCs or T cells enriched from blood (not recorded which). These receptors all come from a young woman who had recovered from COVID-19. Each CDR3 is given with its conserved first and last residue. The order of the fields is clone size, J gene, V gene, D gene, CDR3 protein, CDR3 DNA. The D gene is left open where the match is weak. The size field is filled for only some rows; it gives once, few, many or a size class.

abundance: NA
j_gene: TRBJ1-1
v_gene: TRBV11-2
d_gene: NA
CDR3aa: CASKGQLNTEAFF
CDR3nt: TGTGCCAGCAAAGGACAGCTGAACACTGAAGCTTTCTTT

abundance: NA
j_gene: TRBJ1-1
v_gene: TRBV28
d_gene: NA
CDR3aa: CASSLGNTEAFF
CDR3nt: TGTGCCAGCAGCCTAGGGAACACTGAAGCTTTCTTT

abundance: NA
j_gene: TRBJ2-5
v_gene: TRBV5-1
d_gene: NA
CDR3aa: CASSLGLVEETQYF
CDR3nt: TGCGCCAGCAGCTTGGGACTAGTAGAGGAGACCCAGTACTTC

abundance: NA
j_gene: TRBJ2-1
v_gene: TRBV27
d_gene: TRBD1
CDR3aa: CASSLLDRVNEQFF
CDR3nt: TGTGCCAGCAGCCTCCTGGACAGGGTCAATGAGCAGTTCTTC

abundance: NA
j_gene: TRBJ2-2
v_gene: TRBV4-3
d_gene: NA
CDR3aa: CASSQESESGELFF
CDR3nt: TGCGCCAGCAGCCAAGAAAGCGAAAGCGGGGAGCTGTTTTTT

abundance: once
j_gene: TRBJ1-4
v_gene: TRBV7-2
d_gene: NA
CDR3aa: CASSLDLVVAEKLFF
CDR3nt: TGTGCCAGCAGCTTAGATCTAGTGGTGGCGGAAAAACTGTTTTTT

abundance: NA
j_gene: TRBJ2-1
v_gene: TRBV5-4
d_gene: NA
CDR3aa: CASSGTGSVWVF
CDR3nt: TGTGCCAGCAGCGGTACAGGGTCGGTCTGGGTCTTC

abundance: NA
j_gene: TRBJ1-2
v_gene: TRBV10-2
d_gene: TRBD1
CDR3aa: CASSPGGNYGYTF
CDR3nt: TGCGCCAGCAGTCCAGGGGGGAACTATGGCTACACCTTC

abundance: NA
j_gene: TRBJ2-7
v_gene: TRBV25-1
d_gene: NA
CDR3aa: CASTPGGEEQYF
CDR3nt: TGTGCCAGCACCCCCGGCGGGGAGGAGCAGTACTTC

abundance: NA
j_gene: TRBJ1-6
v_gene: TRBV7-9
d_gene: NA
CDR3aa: CASSLGESYNSPLHF
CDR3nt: TGTGCCAGCAGCTTAGGAGAGAGCTATAATTCACCCCTCCACTTT

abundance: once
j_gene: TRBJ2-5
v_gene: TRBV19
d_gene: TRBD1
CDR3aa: CASSVPTGRRETQYF
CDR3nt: TGTGCCAGTAGTGTACCGACAGGGAGACGAGAGACCCAGTACTTC

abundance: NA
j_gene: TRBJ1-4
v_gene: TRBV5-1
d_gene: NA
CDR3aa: CASSLAPGNEKLFF
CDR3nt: TGCGCCAGCAGCTTGGCCCCGGGTAACGAAAAACTGTTTTTT

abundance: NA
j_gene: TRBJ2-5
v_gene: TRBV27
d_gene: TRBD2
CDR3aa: CASSLGTSGGGRETQYF
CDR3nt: TGTGCCAGCAGTCTAGGGACTAGCGGGGGAGGTAGGGAGACCCAGTACTTC

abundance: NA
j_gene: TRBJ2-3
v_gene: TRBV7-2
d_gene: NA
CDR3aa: CASSPRSLSTDTQYF
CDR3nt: TGTGCCAGCAGCCCGAGAAGTTTAAGCACAGATACGCAGTATTTT

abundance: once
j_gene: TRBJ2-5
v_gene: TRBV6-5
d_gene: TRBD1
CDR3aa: CASTGQGWETQYF
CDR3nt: TGTGCCAGCACCGGACAGGGATGGGAGACCCAGTACTTC

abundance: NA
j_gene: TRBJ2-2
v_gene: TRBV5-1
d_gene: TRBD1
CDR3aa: CASSLGPGQGDTGELFF
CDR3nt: TGCGCCAGCAGCTTGGGGCCAGGACAGGGGGACACCGGGGAGCTGTTTTTT

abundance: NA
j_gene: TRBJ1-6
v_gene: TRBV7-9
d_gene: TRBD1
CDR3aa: CASSRDRSSYNSPLHF
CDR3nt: TGTGCCAGCAGCCGGGACAGGAGCTCCTATAATTCACCCCTCCACTTT

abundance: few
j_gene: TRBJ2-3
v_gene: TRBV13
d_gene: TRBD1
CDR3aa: CASSLPRMVKGGKVVDTQYF
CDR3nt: TGTGCCAGCAGCTTACCCCGGATGGTTAAAGGGGGCAAAGTTGTAGATACGCAGTATTTT

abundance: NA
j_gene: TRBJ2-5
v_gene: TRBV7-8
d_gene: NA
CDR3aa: CASSSHAPLETQYF
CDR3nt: TGTGCCAGCAGCTCGCATGCGCCATTAGAGACCCAGTACTTC

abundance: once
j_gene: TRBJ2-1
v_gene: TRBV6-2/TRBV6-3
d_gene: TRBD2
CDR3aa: CASIPGLAGGYNEQFF
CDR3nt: TGTGCCAGCATCCCGGGACTAGCGGGGGGTTACAATGAGCAGTTCTTC

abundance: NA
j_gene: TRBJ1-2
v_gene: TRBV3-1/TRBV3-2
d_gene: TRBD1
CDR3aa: CASSQMPGQGFGYTF
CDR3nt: TGTGCCAGCAGCCAAATGCCGGGACAGGGGTTTGGCTACACCTTC

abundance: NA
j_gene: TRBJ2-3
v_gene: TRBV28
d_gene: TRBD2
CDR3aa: CASSWELGEGTTDTQYF
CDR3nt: TGTGCCAGCAGTTGGGAGCTAGGGGAGGGGACCACAGATACGCAGTATTTT